This TCR beta chain was retrieved from a study of cytomegalovirus exposure and HLA in healthy donors. The primer mix had 60 Vbeta and 13 Jbeta primers. TCRdb's table, derived via immunoSEQ multiplex PCR, lists solely in-frame clones and lacks some. The sample contains around 130,000 clones, about 81% of which appear only once. The CDR3 length is 12 residues. Germline values: CDR1 SGHAT, CDR2 FQNNGV. V gave up 5 bases and J gave up 6 bases, with 9 bases separating them. This clone was seen a single time. Its antigen is as yet unknown. Broader study findings: A later analysis by the authors found several of the most significant clusters apparently linked to common viral pathogens.

This sequence originates from a man in his forties or fifties in good health and CMV-seronegative. This chain connects TRBV11-2 to TRBJ2-3, with D perhaps matching TRBD2 (5 bases). Sequenced input: PBMCs. The CDR3 DNA reads as TGTGCCAGCAGCCAGAGGAGGGATACGCAGTATTTT. This sequence encodes CASSQRRDTQYF.